These 6 T cell receptor beta chains originate from one sample sequenced in a study of cytomegalovirus exposure and HLA in healthy donors. Libraries were prepared by immunoSEQ multiplex PCR; TCRdb keeps only in-frame clonotypes and omits some of them. Of 150,000 to 250,000 clones listed, approximately 80% were seen once; the top ten hold around 15%. The source material was PBMCs. The source of these receptors is a woman aged 25-40 years in good health and CMV-seropositive.

The rearrangement joins TRBV6-1 to TRBJ2-1; 8 bases match TRBD1. The CDR3 extends over 15 amino acids. V dropped 1 base and J dropped 7; count of bases not matched to a gene: 6. Germline V lookup: CDR1 MNHNS, CDR2 SASEGT. The CDR3 nucleotides are TGTGCCAGCAGTGAAGGTAGGACAGGGAGGAATGAGCAGTTCTTC. The encoded protein is CASSEGRTGRNEQFF.

The chain combines TRBV7-6 with TRBJ2-6; the D is unclear. V lost 1 base, J lost 2 bases, and 6 bases lay in between. CDR3 length: 15 amino acids. Germline values: CDR1 SGHVS, CDR2 FNYEAQ. The CDR3 region is CASSLESAGANVLTF. CDR3 nucleotides: TGTGCCAGCAGCTTAGAGTCAGCTGGGGCCAACGTCCTGACTTTC.

This chain connects TRBV2 to TRBJ1-4; D not resolved. V was shortened by 8 bases and J by 2 bases, with 9 bases between the two germline ends. Germline V lookup: CDR1 SNHLY, CDR2 FYNNEI. The CDR3 sequence is 13 residues long. The CDR3 spells CASSGSTNEKLFF. As DNA, the CDR3 is TGTGCCAGCTCGGGGTCCACTAATGAAAAACTGTTTTTT.

The rearrangement uses TRBV5-1 and TRBJ2-7; a weak D match, TRBD2 (6 bases). With 1 base removed from V and 1 base from J, the gap between germline ends came to 9 bases. The germline V gene has CDR1 SGHRS and CDR2 YFSETQ. The length of the CDR3 is 14 residues. The CDR3 protein is CASSLRGRSYEQYF. CDR3 coding DNA: TGCGCCAGCAGCTTGCGGGGGAGGTCCTACGAGCAGTACTTC.

On this clone itself: An end of the junction differs from the germline gene, which may be a read error. The rearrangement uses TRBV29-1 and TRBJ2-3; no clear D. The length of the CDR3 is 13 residues. In germline, CDR1 is SQVTM, CDR2 ANQGSEA. This CDR3 is CGVAVSSTDTQYF. The CDR3 DNA reads as TGCGGCGTTGCGGTGTCTAGCACAGATACGCAGTATTTT.

In its sample, this clone was seen a few times. This chain uses TRBV7-2 with TRBJ1-5; 7 nucleotides agree with TRBD1. The CDR3 loop spans 14 amino acids. Germline trimming cut 6 bases from V and 5 bases from J; bases unmatched to any gene: 7. Germline V gene sequence: CDR1 SGHTA, CDR2 FQGNSA. CDR3 DNA: TGTGCCAGCAGTCCTAGACAGGGCGATCAGCCCCAGCATTTT. Protein sequence: CASSPRQGDQPQHF.